This TCR beta chain was sequenced during a study of T cells in Graves' hyperthyroidism and ophthalmopathy. TCR beta CDR3 regions were amplified from RNA transcripts. TCR CDR3 regions were first amplified by RT-PCR with HTBI primers. TCRdb reprocessed the multiplex PCR reads via MiXCR and lists one record per CDR3 protein. The table has hundreds of thousands of distinct CDR3 sequences, around 15% seen once. In its sample, this clonotype was seen many times. This sequence originates from a woman in her 30s with Graves' hyperthyroidism. The sequencing sample was made of blood.

This CDR3 is CASRAPMGLTEAFF. CDR3 bases: TGTGCCAGCAGAGCCCCTATGGGGCTTACTGAAGCTTTCTTT. The chain is built from TRBV28 and TRBJ1-1; TRBD1 might be the D (5 bases). The CDR3 is 14 amino acids. With 6 bases removed from V and 5 bases from J, the gap between germline ends came to 16 bases. CDR1 is MDHEN and CDR2 is SYDVKM in the germline V gene.